The rows below give T cell receptor beta chains drawn from one sample of a study of blood T cell repertoires in COVID-19. Using immunoSEQ multiplex PCR, the repertoire was profiled, and TCRdb retains in-frame clones only, with some absent. The sample carries fewer than 150,000 clones, 85% to 90% recorded once. Input material: peripheral blood. These receptors were obtained from a man aged 45-65 years with active or convalescent COVID-19. CDR3s include the opening cysteine and the closing phenylalanine or tryptophan. Each record gives: CDR3 protein, CDR3 DNA, D gene, J gene, CDR3 length, clone size, V gene. D genes are given only for firm matches. Clone size is shown for a subset of rows, as once, few, many or a class of expanded clone.

cdr3_aa: CASSSIPRQVPSYEQYF; cdr3_nt: TGTGCCAGCAGCTCCATCCCACGACAGGTTCCTTCCTACGAGCAGTACTTC; d_call: NA; j_call: TRBJ2-7; cdr3_length: 17; clone_size: few; v_call: TRBV6-2/TRBV6-3
cdr3_aa: CASSLGGPEAQYF; cdr3_nt: TGTGCCAGCAGCCTCGGAGGGCCCGAAGCGCAGTATTTT; d_call: NA; j_call: TRBJ2-3; cdr3_length: 13; clone_size: NA; v_call: TRBV3-1/TRBV3-2
cdr3_aa: CASRKQGALEKLFF; cdr3_nt: TGTGCCAGCAGAAAACAGGGGGCGCTTGAAAAACTGTTTTTT; d_call: TRBD1; j_call: TRBJ1-4; cdr3_length: 14; clone_size: NA; v_call: TRBV2
cdr3_aa: CASSLEGNTQYF; cdr3_nt: TGTGCCAGTAGCCTGGAGGGAAATACGCAGTATTTT; d_call: NA; j_call: TRBJ2-3; cdr3_length: 12; clone_size: NA; v_call: TRBV19
cdr3_aa: CASSSNRGRTEAFF; cdr3_nt: TGTGCCAGCAGCAGTAACAGGGGGAGGACTGAAGCTTTCTTT; d_call: TRBD1; j_call: TRBJ1-1; cdr3_length: 14; clone_size: NA; v_call: TRBV13
cdr3_aa: CASLTVGGNYGYTF; cdr3_nt: TGTGCCAGCCTGACCGTGGGAGGGAACTATGGCTACACCTTC; d_call: NA; j_call: TRBJ1-2; cdr3_length: 14; clone_size: NA; v_call: TRBV28
cdr3_aa: CSASPYDRANTEAFF; cdr3_nt: TGCAGTGCTAGTCCGTATGACAGGGCTAACACTGAAGCTTTCTTT; d_call: TRBD1; j_call: TRBJ1-1; cdr3_length: 15; clone_size: NA; v_call: TRBV20-1
cdr3_aa: CASSQEKGRGYPQHF; cdr3_nt: TGTGCCAGCAGCCAAGAAAAAGGGAGGGGTTATCCCCAGCATTTT; d_call: NA; j_call: TRBJ1-5; cdr3_length: 15; clone_size: few; v_call: TRBV4-2
cdr3_aa: CASSSTATGSPLHF; cdr3_nt: TGTGCCAGCTCATCGACAGCGACAGGTTCACCCCTCCACTTT; d_call: NA; j_call: TRBJ1-6; cdr3_length: 14; clone_size: NA; v_call: TRBV18
cdr3_aa: CASSSGGTSGRHPYEQYF; cdr3_nt: TGTGCCAGCAGCTCCGGCGGGACTAGCGGGAGGCATCCCTACGAGCAGTACTTC; d_call: TRBD2; j_call: TRBJ2-7; cdr3_length: 18; clone_size: NA; v_call: TRBV7-2
cdr3_aa: CASRLNTGGLGLFF; cdr3_nt: TGTGCCAGCAGACTAAATACAGGGGGCCTAGGGCTGTTTTTT; d_call: TRBD1; j_call: TRBJ2-2; cdr3_length: 14; clone_size: NA; v_call: TRBV28
cdr3_aa: CASSQGQWSEQFF; cdr3_nt: TGTGCCAGCAGCCAGGGACAGTGGAGTGAGCAGTTCTTC; d_call: TRBD1; j_call: TRBJ2-1; cdr3_length: 13; clone_size: NA; v_call: TRBV5-6
cdr3_aa: CASSPLEGGQEFF; cdr3_nt: TGTGCCAGCTCACCATTAGAGGGAGGGCAGGAGTTCTTC; d_call: TRBD2; j_call: TRBJ2-1; cdr3_length: 13; clone_size: NA; v_call: TRBV18
cdr3_aa: CATSDLDMNYGYTF; cdr3_nt: TGTGCCACCAGTGATTTGGACATGAACTATGGCTACACCTTC; d_call: NA; j_call: TRBJ1-2; cdr3_length: 14; clone_size: NA; v_call: TRBV24-1
cdr3_aa: CASSPLRAGDSNEQFF; cdr3_nt: TGTGCCAGCAGCCCCTTGAGGGCGGGAGATAGCAATGAGCAGTTCTTC; d_call: TRBD2; j_call: TRBJ2-1; cdr3_length: 16; clone_size: once; v_call: TRBV7-6
cdr3_aa: CASSRGQGNTEAFF; cdr3_nt: TGCGCCAGCAGCAGGGGACAGGGGAACACTGAAGCTTTCTTT; d_call: TRBD1; j_call: TRBJ1-1; cdr3_length: 14; clone_size: once; v_call: TRBV5-1
cdr3_aa: CASSFGGNQPQHF; cdr3_nt: TGTGCCAGCAGCTTCGGAGGGAACCAGCCCCAGCATTTT; d_call: NA; j_call: TRBJ1-5; cdr3_length: 13; clone_size: NA; v_call: TRBV13
cdr3_aa: CASSPGQGIAFF; cdr3_nt: TGTGCCAGCTCACCGGGACAGGGAATAGCTTTCTTT; d_call: TRBD1; j_call: TRBJ1-1; cdr3_length: 12; clone_size: once; v_call: TRBV18
cdr3_aa: CASSPGARSSSYEQYF; cdr3_nt: TGTGCCAGCTCACCGGGAGCCAGGTCTAGCTCCTACGAGCAGTACTTC; d_call: NA; j_call: TRBJ2-7; cdr3_length: 16; clone_size: few; v_call: TRBV18
cdr3_aa: CASSPRPREQFF; cdr3_nt: TGTGCCAGCAGCCCCCGACCTAGGGAGCAGTTCTTC; d_call: NA; j_call: TRBJ2-1; cdr3_length: 12; clone_size: once; v_call: TRBV6-2/TRBV6-3
cdr3_aa: CASSIYNSPLHF; cdr3_nt: TGTGCCAGCAGCATTTATAATTCACCCCTCCACTTT; d_call: NA; j_call: TRBJ1-6; cdr3_length: 12; clone_size: NA; v_call: TRBV6-5
cdr3_aa: CASSLSSSEQFF; cdr3_nt: TGTGCCAGCAGTTTATCTTCCAGTGAGCAGTTCTTC; d_call: NA; j_call: TRBJ2-1; cdr3_length: 12; clone_size: NA; v_call: TRBV27
cdr3_aa: CASSQRTSGRKFQFF; cdr3_nt: TGTGCCAGTAGTCAACGGACTAGCGGGAGGAAGTTCCAGTTCTTC; d_call: TRBD2; j_call: TRBJ2-1; cdr3_length: 15; clone_size: NA; v_call: TRBV19
cdr3_aa: CAISGQGYEQYF; cdr3_nt: TGTGCCATCAGTGGACAGGGGTACGAGCAGTACTTC; d_call: TRBD1; j_call: TRBJ2-7; cdr3_length: 12; clone_size: NA; v_call: TRBV10-3
cdr3_aa: CASSLGLDSYEQYF; cdr3_nt: TGCGCCAGCAGCCTAGGACTAGACTCCTACGAGCAGTACTTC; d_call: TRBD2; j_call: TRBJ2-7; cdr3_length: 14; clone_size: NA; v_call: TRBV5-1